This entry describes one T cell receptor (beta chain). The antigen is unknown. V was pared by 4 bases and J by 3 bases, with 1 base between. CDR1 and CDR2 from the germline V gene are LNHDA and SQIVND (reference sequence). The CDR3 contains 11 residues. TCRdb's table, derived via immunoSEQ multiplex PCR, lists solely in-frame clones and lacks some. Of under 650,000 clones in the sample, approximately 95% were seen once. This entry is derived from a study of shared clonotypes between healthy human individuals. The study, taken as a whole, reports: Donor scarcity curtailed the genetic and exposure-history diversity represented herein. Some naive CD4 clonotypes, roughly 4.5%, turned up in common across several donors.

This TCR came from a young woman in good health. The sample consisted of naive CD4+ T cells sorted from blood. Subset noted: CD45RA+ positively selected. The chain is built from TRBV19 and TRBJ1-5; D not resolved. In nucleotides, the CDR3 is TGTGCCAGTAGTAACAATCAGCCCCAGCATTTT. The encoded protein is CASSNNQPQHF.